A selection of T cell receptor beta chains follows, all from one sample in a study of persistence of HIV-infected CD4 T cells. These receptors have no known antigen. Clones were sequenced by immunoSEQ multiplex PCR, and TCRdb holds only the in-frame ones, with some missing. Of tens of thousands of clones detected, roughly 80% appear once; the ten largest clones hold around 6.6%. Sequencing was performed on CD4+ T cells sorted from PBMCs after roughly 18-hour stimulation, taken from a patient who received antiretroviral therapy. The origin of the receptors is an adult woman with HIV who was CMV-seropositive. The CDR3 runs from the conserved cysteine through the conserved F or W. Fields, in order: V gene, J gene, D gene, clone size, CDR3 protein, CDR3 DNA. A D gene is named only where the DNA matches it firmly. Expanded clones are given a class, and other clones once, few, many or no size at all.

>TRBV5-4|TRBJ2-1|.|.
CASSPTPKGREFGEQFF
TGTGCCAGCAGCCCGACGCCCAAGGGCCGGGAATTCGGTGAGCAGTTCTTC
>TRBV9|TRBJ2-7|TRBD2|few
CASSRNPSGSTYEQYF
TGTGCCAGCAGCCGGAACCCTAGCGGGAGCACCTACGAGCAGTACTTC
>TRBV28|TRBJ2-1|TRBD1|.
CASRGTGADNEQFF
TGTGCCAGCAGGGGGACAGGGGCAGACAATGAGCAGTTCTTC
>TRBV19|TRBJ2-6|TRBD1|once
CASSTGGAPGANVLTF
TGTGCCAGTAGTACAGGGGGCGCCCCTGGGGCCAACGTCCTGACTTTC
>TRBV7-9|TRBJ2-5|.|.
CASSPTGSGLETQYF
TGTGCCAGCAGCCCCACCGGGTCGGGGTTAGAGACCCAGTACTTC
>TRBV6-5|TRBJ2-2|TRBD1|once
CASSYFRDRDTGELFF
TGTGCCAGCAGTTACTTCCGGGACAGGGACACCGGGGAGCTGTTTTTT
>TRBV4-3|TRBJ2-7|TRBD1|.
CASSQEGTGSYEQYF
TGCGCCAGCAGCCAAGAAGGGACAGGGAGCTACGAGCAGTACTTC
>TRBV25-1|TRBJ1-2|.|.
CASSEQGNYGYTF
TGTGCCAGCAGTGAACAGGGTAACTATGGCTACACCTTC
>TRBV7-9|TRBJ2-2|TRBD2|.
CASSLGTTSAMDGELFF
TGTGCCAGCAGCTTAGGAACTACTAGCGCCATGGACGGGGAGCTGTTTTTT
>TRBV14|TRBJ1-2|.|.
CASSPIGGNYGYTF
TGTGCCAGCAGCCCAATCGGGGGTAACTATGGCTACACCTTC
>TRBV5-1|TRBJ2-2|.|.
CASSPGVLGGELFF
TGCGCCAGCAGCCCAGGGGTTCTGGGCGGGGAGCTGTTTTTT
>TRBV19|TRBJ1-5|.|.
CASSIRVGRTSNQPQHF
TGTGCCAGTAGTATACGGGTTGGACGCACTAGCAATCAGCCCCAGCATTTT
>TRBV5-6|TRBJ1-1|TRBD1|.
CASTLEGANTEAFF
TGTGCCAGCACCCTTGAGGGGGCGAACACTGAAGCTTTCTTT
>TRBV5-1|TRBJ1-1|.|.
CASSSTGLTEAFF
TGCGCCAGCAGCTCAACAGGGTTGACTGAAGCTTTCTTT
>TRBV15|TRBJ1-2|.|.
CATSRDKSEGGYTF
TGTGCCACCAGCAGAGACAAGTCGGAGGGCGGCTACACCTTC
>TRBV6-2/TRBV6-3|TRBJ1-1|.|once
CASSYSIFGTEAFF
TGTGCCAGCAGTTACTCGATTTTTGGAACTGAAGCTTTCTTT
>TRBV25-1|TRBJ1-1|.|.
CASSEYGKGLMNTEAFF
TGTGCCAGCAGTGAATATGGGAAAGGCCTCATGAACACTGAAGCTTTCTTT
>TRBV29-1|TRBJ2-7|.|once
CSVRNTYEQYF
TGCAGCGTTAGGAACACCTACGAGCAGTACTTC
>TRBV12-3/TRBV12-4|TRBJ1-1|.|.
CASSPGQGAEAFF
TGTGCCAGCAGCCCCGGACAAGGTGCCGAAGCTTTCTTT
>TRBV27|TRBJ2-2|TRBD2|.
CASRNPAGGPAGELFF
TGTGCCAGCAGAAATCCAGCGGGAGGGCCGGCCGGGGAGCTGTTTTTT
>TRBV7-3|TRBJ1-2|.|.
CASSPSRHPNGYTF
TGTGCCAGCAGCCCATCTCGGCACCCAAACGGCTACACCTTC
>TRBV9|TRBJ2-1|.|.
CASSALGASNEQFF
TGTGCCAGCAGCGCACTTGGGGCTAGCAATGAGCAGTTCTTC
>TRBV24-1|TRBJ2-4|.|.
CATSDRGTAGLYIQYF
TGTGCCACCAGTGACAGAGGGACAGCGGGTCTGTACATTCAGTACTTC
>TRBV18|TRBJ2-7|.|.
CASSPDSLDEQYF
TGTGCCAGCTCACCAGACAGCTTAGACGAGCAGTACTTC
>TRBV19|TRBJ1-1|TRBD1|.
CASSIGNRGHDEAFF
TGTGCCAGTAGTATAGGAAACAGGGGGCACGATGAAGCTTTCTTT
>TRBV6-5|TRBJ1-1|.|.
CASSYTGWSTEAFF
TGTGCCAGCAGTTACACGGGTTGGAGCACTGAAGCTTTCTTT
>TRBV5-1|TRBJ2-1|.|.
CASSRGGTYNEQFF
TGCGCCAGCAGCCGAGGGGGGACTTACAATGAGCAGTTCTTC
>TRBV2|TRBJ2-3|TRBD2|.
CASRTSPSGGSDTQYF
TGTGCCAGCAGGACCTCACCTAGCGGGGGCTCAGATACGCAGTATTTT
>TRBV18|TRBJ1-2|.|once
CASSPPWAEGYTF
TGTGCCAGCTCACCACCGTGGGCGGAAGGCTACACCTTC
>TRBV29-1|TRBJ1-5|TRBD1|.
CSVSQGQASNQPQHF
TGCAGCGTTTCCCAAGGACAGGCCAGCAATCAGCCCCAGCATTTT
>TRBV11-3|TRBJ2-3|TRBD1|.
CASSLGQGYFTDTQYF
TGTGCCAGCAGCTTAGGACAGGGATACTTCACAGATACGCAGTATTTT
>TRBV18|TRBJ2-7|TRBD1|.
CASSPERQGSYEQYF
TGTGCCAGCTCACCTGAACGACAGGGCAGCTACGAGCAGTACTTC
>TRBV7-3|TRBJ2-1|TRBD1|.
CASSLAGGEQFF
TGTGCCAGCAGCTTAGCAGGGGGTGAGCAGTTCTTC
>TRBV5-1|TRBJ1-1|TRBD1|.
CASSRSGGVGNTEAFF
TGCGCCAGCAGCAGATCAGGGGGCGTAGGGAACACTGAAGCTTTCTTT
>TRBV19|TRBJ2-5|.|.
CASSPGVQETQYF
TGTGCCAGTAGTCCCGGGGTTCAAGAGACCCAGTACTTC
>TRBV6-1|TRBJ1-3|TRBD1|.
CASSESYNPGQTLRSGNTIYF
TGTGCCAGCAGTGAATCATATAATCCGGGACAGACTCTCAGATCTGGAAACACCATATATTTT
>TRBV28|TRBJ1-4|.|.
CASKGGGVFEKLFF
TGTGCCAGCAAGGGGGGCGGTGTATTTGAAAAACTGTTTTTT
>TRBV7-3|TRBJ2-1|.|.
CASSFGQVMVNEQFF
TGTGCCAGCAGCTTTGGGCAGGTCATGGTTAATGAGCAGTTCTTC
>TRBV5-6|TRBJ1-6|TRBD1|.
CASIERGVTGRGSPLHF
TGTGCCAGCATCGAGAGGGGGGTGACAGGGCGAGGTTCACCCCTCCACTTT
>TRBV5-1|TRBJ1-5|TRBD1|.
CASSTGTGENQPQHF
TGCGCCAGCAGCACCGGGACAGGGGAGAATCAGCCCCAGCATTTT
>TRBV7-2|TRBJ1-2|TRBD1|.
CASTPGGPFYGYTF
TGTGCCAGCACGCCAGGGGGACCATTCTATGGCTACACCTTC
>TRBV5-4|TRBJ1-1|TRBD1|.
CASSLPGQGAEAFF
TGTGCCAGCAGCTTACCGGGACAGGGGGCTGAAGCTTTCTTT
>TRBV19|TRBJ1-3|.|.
CASSLGQLSGNTIYF
TGTGCCAGTAGCCTCGGACAGCTCTCTGGAAACACCATATATTTT
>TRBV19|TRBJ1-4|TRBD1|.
CASSVRQGKDEKLFF
TGTGCCAGTAGTGTTAGACAGGGGAAGGATGAAAAACTGTTTTTT
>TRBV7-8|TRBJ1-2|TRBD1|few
CASSFGEGAGRPGYTF
TGTGCCAGCAGCTTTGGGGAGGGGGCTGGGCGGCCGGGCTACACCTTC
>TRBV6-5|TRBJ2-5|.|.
CASSSDSETQYF
TGTGCCAGCTCCAGCGATTCGGAGACCCAGTACTTC
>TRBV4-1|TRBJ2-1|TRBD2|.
CASSRLPTSGSNNEQFF
TGCGCCAGCAGCCGACTACCGACTAGCGGGAGTAACAATGAGCAGTTCTTC
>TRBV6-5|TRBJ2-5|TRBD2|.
CASSYSRGGQETQYF
TGTGCCAGCAGTTACTCACGGGGGGGCCAAGAGACCCAGTACTTC
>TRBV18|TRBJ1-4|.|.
CASSPPRAMEEGEKLFF
TGTGCCAGCTCACCCCCCCGGGCGATGGAGGAGGGAGAAAAACTGTTTTTT
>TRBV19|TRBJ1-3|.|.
CASRRGGTGNTIYF
TGTGCCAGTAGACGAGGGGGAACTGGAAACACCATATATTTT
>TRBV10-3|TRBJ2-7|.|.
CATLTESYEQYF
TGTGCCACGTTGACGGAGTCCTACGAGCAGTACTTC
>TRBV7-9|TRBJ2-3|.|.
CASSRGPSTDTQYF
TGTGCCAGCAGCCGTGGACCGTCCACAGATACGCAGTATTTT
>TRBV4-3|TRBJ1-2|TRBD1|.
CASSQQGAGYTF
TGCGCCAGCAGCCAACAGGGGGCTGGCTACACCTTC
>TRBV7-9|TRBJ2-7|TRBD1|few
CASSPDRVPYEQYF
TGTGCCAGCAGCCCTGACAGGGTACCCTACGAGCAGTACTTC
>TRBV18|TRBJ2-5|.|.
CASTRRGFPGETQYF
TGTGCCTCCACTCGGCGGGGCTTCCCAGGGGAGACCCAGTACTTC
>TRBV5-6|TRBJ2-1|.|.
CASSSFGWDNEQFF
TGTGCCAGCAGCAGTTTTGGCTGGGACAATGAGCAGTTCTTC
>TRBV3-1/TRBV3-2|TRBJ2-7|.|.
CASSQGLVTTYEQYF
TGTGCCAGCAGCCAAGGTCTAGTGACTACCTACGAGCAGTACTTC
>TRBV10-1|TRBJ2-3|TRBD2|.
CASSPGTSGVRDTQYF
TGCGCCAGCAGCCCCGGGACTAGCGGGGTCCGGGATACGCAGTATTTT
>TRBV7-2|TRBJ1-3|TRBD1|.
CASSSQGAGNTIYF
TGTGCCAGCAGCTCACAGGGGGCTGGAAACACCATATATTTT
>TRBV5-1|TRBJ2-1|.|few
CASSLEIEQFF
TGCGCCAGCAGCTTAGAGATTGAGCAGTTCTTC